The 7 T cell receptor beta chains presented below share a single source sample, sequenced in a study of Ad26.COV2.S vaccination and SARS-CoV-2 variants. The treatment denotes: about 20 received Ad26.COV2.S at low or high dose, single or two shots; a few received placebo; per-sample allocation not given. Sampling was performed 63 days after the first vaccine or placebo injection. The table came from immunoSEQ multiplex PCR; TCRdb's copy has only in-frame clones and leaves some out. The repertoire consists of roughly 500,000 clones, with approximately 90% occurring once and the leading ten covering around 13%. The starting material was peripheral blood, obtained in a trial of Ad26.COV2.S vaccine versus placebo. All receptors come from a person between 18 and 59 years old who received the Ad26.COV2.S COVID-19 vaccine or a placebo.

The V gene is TRBV29-1, the J gene TRBJ2-3, with a weak D call TRBD1 (6 bases). Deletions cut 6 bases from V and 2 bases from J, with 15 bases between. Germline CDR1 is SQVTM and CDR2 is ANQGSEA. CDR3 size: 14 residues. CDR3 DNA: TGCAGCGTCGAACGGACAGCTGACACAGATACGCAGTATTTT. It is translated as CSVERTADTDTQYF.

The rearrangement joins TRBV21-1 to TRBJ1-5; the table's D call TRBD1 went unverified against the DNA. TRBV21-1 is marked as a pseudogene. CDR3 length: 17 amino acids. The CDR3 sequence is CASSRLRGTAHNQPQHF. CDR3 in DNA: TGTGCCAGCAGCAGGCTCAGGGGGACAGCACACAATCAGCCCCAGCATTTT.

This clone came up once. This rearrangement joins TRBV5-6 to TRBJ2-1; TRBD2 agrees at 10 bases. The V gene's germline CDR1 is SGHDT and CDR2 YYEEEE. The CDR3 covers 15 residues. V shed 4 bases and J 8 bases; nucleotides not matched to a gene: 9. In nucleotides, the CDR3 is TGTGCCAGCAGCCGAGGACTAGCGGAGCCCCATGAGCAGTTCTTC. It is translated as CASSRGLAEPHEQFF.

This rearrangement joins TRBV2 to TRBJ1-5; TRBD1 might be the D (6 bases). The V and J ends lost 3 bases and 0 bases respectively, with 9 bases between them. Per germline, CDR1 SNHLY and CDR2 FYNNEI. The CDR3 is 15 residues long. The CDR3 bases are TGTGCCAGCAGTGACAGGGGTGGTAGCAATCAGCCCCAGCATTTT. It is translated as CASSDRGGSNQPQHF.

The V gene is TRBV29-1, the J gene TRBJ2-2; possibly TRBD1 for D (6 bases). V was trimmed by 7 bases and J by 4 bases, leaving 16 bases between them. Germline V gives CDR1 SQVTM, CDR2 ANQGSEA. The CDR3 is 14 residues long. CDR3 DNA: TGCAGCGCCTCCCGGGACACCGGCACCGGGGAGCTGTTTTTT. Its translation: CSASRDTGTGELFF.

The rearrangement links TRBV4-2 to TRBJ2-7; no clear D. This CDR3 has 15 residues. The V gene lost 0 bases and the J gene lost 0 bases, with 9 bases spanning the gap. Germline CDR1 LGHNA, CDR2 YNFKEQ. The CDR3 coding sequence is TGTGCCAGCAGCCAAGATTATGCAGTCTCCTACGAGCAGTACTTC. It yields the protein CASSQDYAVSYEQYF.

Comments on this clone: Additional DNA sequences in this sample encode the identical CDR3. V is TRBV29-1 and J is TRBJ2-3, with a tentative D call TRBD2 (5 bases). Germline values: CDR1 SQVTM, CDR2 ANQGSEA. This CDR3 contains 11 residues. V gave up 4 bases and J gave up 3 bases, with 5 bases separating them. The CDR3 here is CSVGGTDTQYF. The CDR3 DNA is TGCAGCGTTGGAGGGACAGATACGCAGTATTTT.